Following are 26 T cell receptor beta chains from one sample sequenced in a study of regulatory T cells in long-lasting Graves disease. Through Arm-PCR of CDR3 regions and iRepertoire HTBI primers, TCR beta libraries were built. A single record per CDR3 protein comes from TCRdb applying MiXCR to the multiplex PCR reads. The sample carries around 400,000 distinct CDR3 sequences, about 11% recorded once. Time point reported: newly diagnosed GD, antithyroid drugs for less than 3 months. Extracted PBMC RNA gave rise to the TCR library. This sample was shared with a second study, whose subject was T cells in Graves' hyperthyroidism and ophthalmopathy.

Sequencing was performed on peripheral blood mononuclear cells (PBMCs), taken at new diagnosis, from a patient treated with antithyroid drugs. The receptors stem from a woman under 30 with Graves disease.

The table lists this clonotype with a few counts. V gene TRBV19 combines with J gene TRBJ2-4; perhaps TRBD2 as D (6 bases). Deletions cut 4 bases from V and 7 bases from J, with 17 bases between. Germline CDR1 is LNHDA and CDR2 is SQIVND (reference sequence). The CDR3 totals 15 residues. CDR3 DNA sequence: TGTGCCAGTAGTAATGCAGGGCGGAGGGTGAACATTCAGTACTTC. Translation: CASSNAGRRVNIQYF.

This clonotype was recorded many times. The chain carries TRBV30 and TRBJ2-5, with D perhaps given as TRBD1 or TRBD2 (5 bases each). The CDR3 consists of 13 residues. Germline CDR1 GTSNPN, CDR2 SVGIG (reference sequence). V was shortened by 7 bases and J by 6 bases, with 18 bases between the two germline ends. The chain's CDR3 is CAFQGPQRKTQYF. CDR3 bases: TGTGCCTTCCAGGGACCCCAGCGAAAGACCCAGTACTTC.

Ten or more counts support this clonotype. The V gene is TRBV7-9, the J gene TRBJ2-7; 10 bases map to TRBD2. The germline V gene encodes CDR1 SEHNR and CDR2 FQNEAQ (reference sequence). V was clipped by 4 bases and J by 2 bases; unmatched bases: 5. The CDR3 spans 15 residues. CDR3 sequence reads: CASSSGLADTYEQYF. CDR3 in DNA: TGTGCCAGCAGCTCCGGACTAGCGGACACCTACGAGCAGTACTTC.

The chain carries TRBV15 and TRBJ1-1; unclear D gene. Trimming took 4 bases from V and 4 from J, leaving 10 bases between them. The CDR3 loop spans 13 amino acids. Germline V gene data show CDR1 as LNHNV and CDR2 as YYDKDF (reference sequence). The CDR3 region is CATSTVTFTEAFF. In DNA form, the CDR3 reads TGTGCCACCAGCACCGTGACATTCACTGAAGCTTTCTTT.

This clonotype was found a few times. This chain links TRBV6-2 or TRBV6-3 with TRBJ2-4, with TRBD1 matching 9 bases. V was clipped by 6 bases and J by 2 bases; unmatched bases: 11. The CDR3 has 17 residues. Germline V gene lookup returns CDR1 MNHEY and CDR2 SVGEGT. The CDR3 loop is CASSFMGQGGTKNIQYF. The CDR3 bases are TGTGCCAGCAGCTTCATGGGACAGGGCGGGACCAAAAACATTCAGTACTTC.

The chain joins TRBV4-1 to TRBJ2-1; no clear D gene. V was pared by 1 base and J by 3 bases, with 7 bases between. This CDR3 has 14 residues. Germline V gene data show CDR1 as MGHRA and CDR2 as YSYEKL. CDR3 loop: CASSQGVVYNEQFF. The CDR3 bases are TGCGCCAGCAGCCAAGGAGTCGTCTACAATGAGCAGTTCTTC.

This clonotype was counted at least ten times. J is TRBJ2-5 and V is TRBV20-1; 12 bases map to TRBD2. The CDR3 contains 18 residues. Germline trimming cut 3 bases from V and 1 base from J; bases unmatched to any gene: 12. Germline values: CDR1 DFQATT, CDR2 SNEGSKA (reference sequence). CDR3: CSARATSGGPAIQETQYF. The CDR3 DNA reads TGCAGTGCTAGGGCCACTAGCGGGGGGCCCGCTATCCAAGAGACCCAGTACTTC.

There are many counts of this clonotype. J is TRBJ2-5 and V is TRBV29-1; D gene unclear. Germline CDR1 is SQVTM and CDR2 is ANQGSEA. The CDR3 runs 10 residues. Trimming left V 0 bases short and J 5 bases short, with 1 base between. In nucleotides, the CDR3 is TGCAGCGTTGAAGATGAGACCCAGTACTTC. It is translated as CSVEDETQYF.

This chain uses TRBV4-3 with TRBJ1-6; D unclear. CDR1 LGHNA and CDR2 YSLEER come from the germline V gene. The CDR3 contains 18 residues. Trimming shortened V by 1 base and J by 4 bases, and 17 bases separated the two germline ends. CDR3 region: CASSQAIGTDLYNSPLHF. DNA of the CDR3: TGCGCCAGCAGCCAAGCAATAGGCACAGACCTTTATAATTCACCCCTCCACTTT.

Of note for this clonotype: A read error may explain this, as a much larger clone is one base away. The V gene is TRBV20-1, the J gene TRBJ2-5, with unresolved D. Trimming shortened V by 5 bases and J by 1 base, and 8 bases separated the two germline ends. CDR1 is DFQATT, CDR2 SNEGSKA, per germline (reference sequence). This CDR3 has 12 residues. DNA of the CDR3: TGCAGTGCTGGGCCTATCCAAGAGACCCAGTACTTC. This translates into CSAGPIQETQYF.

In this sample, this clonotype turned up many times. The CDR3 reads CASSEQGVNEQFF. The CDR3 DNA reads TGTGCCAGCAGTGAACAAGGGGTCAATGAGCAGTTCTTC. The V call is TRBV9, the J call TRBJ2-1; D perhaps matches TRBD1 (5 bases). The V end was cut by 5 bases, the J end by 6 bases, with 12 bases between. Germline V CDR1 and CDR2: SGDLS, YYNGEE. The CDR3 is made up of 13 amino acids.

To note about this clonotype: A read error is possible here, since a much larger clone lies one base away. The chain recombines TRBV28 with TRBJ2-7; D perhaps matches TRBD2 (6 bases). Germline CDR1 MDHEN, CDR2 SYDVKM. Trimming took off 2 bases at V and 5 bases at J, with 16 bases between the two ends. The CDR3 spans 15 residues. Here the CDR3 reads CASSLQGPLAHEQYF. The CDR3 coding sequence is TGTGCCAGCAGTTTACAGGGCCCACTAGCCCACGAGCAGTACTTC.

A note on this clonotype: A much larger clonotype is one base distant, so this may be a read error. The J gene is TRBJ2-7, the V gene TRBV29-1; 7 positions match TRBD2. The junction had 12 bases not matched to a gene; V was cut back by 7 bases and J by 3 bases. Germline V gives CDR1 SQVTM, CDR2 ANQGSEA. CDR3 size: 14 residues. CDR3 in amino acids: CSALLADINYEQYF. In DNA, the CDR3 is TGCAGCGCTCTGCTAGCGGACATCAACTACGAGCAGTACTTC.

This clonotype was seen only a few times. The chain uses TRBV4-1 and TRBJ2-1, with TRBD1 matching 7 bases. Germline V lookup: CDR1 MGHRA, CDR2 YSYEKL. The CDR3 consists of 14 residues. After removal of 3 bases from V and 7 bases from J, the junction contained 6 bases not matched to a gene. The CDR3 region is CASSHWGQRNEQFF. CDR3 coding DNA: TGCGCCAGCAGCCATTGGGGACAGCGGAATGAGCAGTTCTTC.

In its sample, this clonotype was seen many times. The chain links TRBV11-3 to TRBJ2-2, with no clear D. This CDR3 has 13 residues. Germline CDR1 and CDR2: SGHNT and YENEEA. V lost 2 bases and J 10 bases, leaving 11 bases between the germline ends. The CDR3 nucleotides read TGTGCCAGCAGCTTACGTCAAGGGCTGGAGCTGTTTTTT. Residues: CASSLRQGLELFF.

This clonotype was counted many times. The V call is TRBV14, the J call TRBJ2-1, with TRBD2 matching over 9 bases. Germline CDR1 reads SGHDN; CDR2 reads FVKESK. The CDR3 covers 15 residues. Losses at the gene ends were 4 bases for V and 4 bases for J; bases not matched to a gene: 5. CDR3 bases: TGTGCCAGCAGCCGATTAGCGGGGGCGTACAATGAGCAGTTCTTC. Translating it yields CASSRLAGAYNEQFF. Looking up the rest from reference TRBV14 and TRBJ2-1 gives the full variable domain: EAGVTQFPSHSVIEKGQTVTLRCDPISGHDNLYWYRRVMGKEIKFLLHFVKESKQDESGMPNNRFLAERTGGTYSTLKVQPAELEDSGVYFCASSRLAGAYNEQFFGPGTRLTVL.

This clonotype was observed at least ten times. The rearrangement joins TRBV7-9 to TRBJ2-7; D ambiguous. Trimming shortened V by 1 base and J by 4 bases, and 11 bases separated the two germline ends. CDR1 and CDR2 (germline): SEHNR, FQNEAQ (reference sequence). This CDR3 is 14 amino acids long. CDR3 DNA: TGTGCCAGCAGCTTAGATCTAGTCTCTTACGAGCAGTACTTC. This sequence encodes CASSLDLVSYEQYF.

This clonotype occurred a few times. This sequence joins TRBV27 and TRBJ2-1; 11 positions match TRBD2. Trimming removed 0 bases from V and 12 bases from J; junction bases left unmatched: 10. Per the germline V gene, CDR1 is MNHEY and CDR2 is SMNVEV (reference sequence). The CDR3 totals 16 residues. CDR3 sequence (DNA): TGTGCCAGCAGTTTATCGTCACTAGCGGGAGTTTCGGCGCAGTTCTTC. This sequence encodes CASSLSSLAGVSAQFF.

The chain combines TRBV27 with TRBJ1-4, with 8 nucleotides matching TRBD1. V was pared by 5 bases and J by 8 bases, with 13 bases of the junction left unmatched. Germline V lookup: CDR1 MNHEY, CDR2 SMNVEV (reference sequence). This CDR3 has 16 amino acids. In nucleotides, the CDR3 is TGTGCCAGCAGTCCCAAGGACAGGGCATTACGGGAAAAACTGTTTTTT. Amino acids: CASSPKDRALREKLFF.

This clonotype was picked up a small number of times. The chain combines TRBV20-1 with TRBJ2-1, with D maybe TRBD1 (5 bases). The germline gives CDR1 DFQATT, CDR2 SNEGSKA (reference sequence). Between the trimmed V and J ends, which lost 5 bases and 0 bases, there was a span of 11 bases. CDR3 size: 14 residues. The CDR3 nucleotides read TGCAGTGCTCAAACAGGCGGCTCCTACAATGAGCAGTTCTTC. Its protein product is CSAQTGGSYNEQFF.

This clonotype was observed at least ten times. The genes are TRBV20-1 and TRBJ2-7; 7 nucleotides line up with TRBD2. With V trimmed by 6 bases and J by 2 bases, 13 bases remained unmatched. Germline V gives CDR1 DFQATT, CDR2 SNEGSKA (reference sequence). The CDR3 consists of 15 residues. The CDR3 spells CSADNPSGETYEQYF. The CDR3 DNA sequence: TGCAGTGCCGACAACCCTAGCGGCGAAACCTACGAGCAGTACTTC.

This clonotype turned up a few times. The chain recombines TRBV27 with TRBJ2-7; no definite D call. The CDR3 spans 13 residues. Trimming stripped 8 bases from V and 0 bases from J, with 11 bases between. Germline assignment: CDR1 MNHEY and CDR2 SMNVEV (reference sequence). CDR3 bases: TGTGCCAGCGGTACTCTCCTCTCCTACGAGCAGTACTTC. Translated: CASGTLLSYEQYF.

In this sample, this clonotype turned up many times. This chain joins TRBV18 and TRBJ2-1; unclear D gene. The germline V gene has CDR1 KGHSH and CDR2 LQKENI. V gave up 8 bases and J gave up 7 bases, with 12 bases separating them. The CDR3 is 12 amino acids. The CDR3 sequence: CASAKGQNEQFF. The CDR3 DNA follows: TGTGCCAGCGCAAAAGGGCAGAATGAGCAGTTCTTC.

Many counts were recorded for this clonotype. The chain has TRBV20-1 and TRBJ2-5, with unresolved D. Germline V gene data show CDR1 as DFQATT and CDR2 as SNEGSKA (reference sequence). V was pared by 0 bases and J by 2 bases, with 10 bases between. This CDR3 is built from 14 residues. Written as DNA, the CDR3 is TGCAGTGCTAGAGATCCTAGTATACAAGAGACCCAGTACTTC. Residues: CSARDPSIQETQYF.

Ten or more counts support this clonotype. This chain joins TRBV20-1 and TRBJ2-1; no clear D. The CDR3 runs 12 residues. Germline assignment: CDR1 DFQATT and CDR2 SNEGSKA (reference sequence). Trimming stripped 4 bases from V and 10 bases from J, with 14 bases between. In DNA form, the CDR3 reads TGCAGTGCTACTCGAAGCTTTGGGGAGCAGTTCTTC. Residues: CSATRSFGEQFF.

This clonotype was observed a few times. A read error is possible here, since a much larger clone lies one base away. The rearrangement joins TRBV12-3 or TRBV12-4 to TRBJ2-3; 9 nucleotides agree with TRBD1. The CDR3 runs 14 residues. With V trimmed by 1 base and J by 5 bases, 1 base remained unmatched. The CDR3 bases are TGTGCCAGCAGTTTAGGACAGGGGGGAGATACGCAGTATTTT. Translating it yields CASSLGQGGDTQYF.